A selection of T cell receptor beta chains follows, all from one sample in a study of blood T cell repertoires in COVID-19. Libraries were prepared by immunoSEQ multiplex PCR; TCRdb keeps only in-frame clonotypes and omits some of them. The data contain some 170,000 clones, more than 90% of them singletons. Source material: peripheral blood. The source is a man in his fifties or sixties with active or convalescent COVID-19. Both conserved end residues are trimmed from each CDR3. The listing skips clone size in some rows; elsewhere it reads once, few, many or a size class.

-	TRBV19	15	ASSIDAGAGGGKTQY
-	TRBV7-2	11	ASGGTASYEQY
-	TRBV29-1	11	SVGQAGYYGYT
-	TRBV18	13	ASSPPGTGVKTQY
-	TRBV5-1	13	ASSLGHNMNTEAF
-	TRBV18	13	ASSPRQGWDSPLH
-	TRBV5-1	14	ASSLVGTGRPYEQY
-	TRBV30	13	AWSHRGQGGQPQH
-	TRBV19	14	ASSMSPGQGAYGYT
-	TRBV6-5	12	ASKFAGVADTQY
few	TRBV6-6	14	ASSYSEPRVGSPLH
-	TRBV5-1	14	ASSLRTSGAAYEQY
-	TRBV4-1	12	ASSHERRSLLAF
-	TRBV18	13	ASSPDGATNEKLF
once	TRBV10-3	11	ATQGDSNQPQH
-	TRBV2	10	ASSGQGYGYT
few	TRBV12-3/TRBV12-4	10	ASSLTEETQY
-	TRBV27	12	ASSSMGWNTEAF
-	TRBV11-2	16	ASSAGTGTSPLNYGYT
-	TRBV2	12	ASQLADSYNEQF
once	TRBV5-5	13	ASSRLGQGGTEAF
-	TRBV6-5	12	ASSRGPYGGELF
-	TRBV7-8	11	ASSLLQDYGYT
-	TRBV7-9	12	ASSSYGGGETQY
-	TRBV10-3	14	AITADFLGGNTEAF
-	TRBV7-9	12	ASSFGQGAREQY
-	TRBV3-1/TRBV3-2	12	ASSRGGYSYEQY
-	TRBV3-1/TRBV3-2	13	ASSQDGTGAYEQY
-	TRBV5-4	13	ASRQGLAGTYEQY